Below are 23 T cell receptor beta chains sequenced from a single sample in a study of OX40 agonist ivuxolimab in advanced cancers. Repertoires were generated with immunoSEQ multiplex PCR, while TCRdb's copy carries only in-frame clones and drops some. The repertoire holds some 50,000 clones, about 90% seen once, with approximately 15% in the top ten. Specimen: CD4+ or CD8+ T cells sorted from blood, collected in a trial of the OX40 agonist ivuxolimab. The receptors were gathered from an adult with an advanced solid tumor such as melanoma, head and neck, liver or kidney cancer.

The chain has TRBV7-9 and TRBJ1-1; perhaps TRBD1 as D (5 bases). This CDR3 is 16 amino acids long. V lost 2 bases and J lost 0, with 13 bases in between. Germline-derived CDR1 and CDR2 are SEHNR and FQNEAQ (reference sequence). The CDR3 DNA reads TGTGCCAGCAGCTTAATCCAGGGACCCGTGAACACTGAAGCTTTCTTT. Residues: CASSLIQGPVNTEAFF.

This clone is a singleton in its sample. This chain uses TRBV6-1 with TRBJ1-6, with TRBD1 as a possible D gene (6 bases). The CDR3 totals 15 residues. CDR1 MNHNS and CDR2 SASEGT come from the germline V gene. V gave up 5 bases and J gave up 8 bases, with 16 bases separating them. CDR3 protein: CASSRGGIRDSPLHF. CDR3 DNA: TGTGCCAGCAGTAGAGGGGGGATAAGGGATTCACCCCTCCACTTT.

This chain connects TRBV30 to TRBJ1-2; D not certain. The CDR3 is 12 amino acids. Germline assignment: CDR1 GTSNPN and CDR2 SVGIG (reference sequence). The V and J ends lost 0 bases and 8 bases respectively, with 10 bases between them. The CDR3 region has the DNA TGTGCCTGGAGTGTATCGCGAGGAGGCTACACCTTC. Its protein is CAWSVSRGGYTF.

The V call is TRBV15, the J call TRBJ1-5, with a tentative D call TRBD1 (5 bases). The CDR3 consists of 16 residues. V gave up 4 bases and J gave up 4 bases, with 17 bases separating them. CDR1 is LNHNV, CDR2 YYDKDF, per germline (reference sequence). CDR3 amino acids: CATSNGGDPGNQPQHF. The CDR3 DNA is TGTGCCACCAGCAACGGGGGGGACCCAGGGAATCAGCCCCAGCATTTT.

The gene calls are TRBV5-1 and TRBJ2-7; 11 nucleotides agree with TRBD1. V lost 3 bases and J lost 7; bases outside the gene matches: 9. Germline CDR1 is SGHRS and CDR2 is YFSETQ. CDR3 size: 15 residues. CDR3 in amino acids: CASSYQGQGAGEQYF. DNA of the CDR3: TGCGCCAGCAGCTACCAAGGACAGGGGGCGGGGGAGCAGTACTTC.

V gene TRBV2 combines with J gene TRBJ2-5; the D gene is possibly TRBD1 (5 bases). Germline V lookup: CDR1 SNHLY, CDR2 FYNNEI. Trimming removed 8 bases at V and 1 base at J, with 14 bases between. The CDR3 has 14 amino acids. For the CDR3, the DNA is TGTGCCAGCCATAAACAGGTCTTCCAAGAGACCCAGTACTTC. This codes for CASHKQVFQETQYF. The whole variable domain, filled in from reference TRBV2 and TRBJ2-5, reads EPEVTQTPSHQVTQMGQEVILRCVPISNHLYFYWYRQILGQKVEFLVSFYNNEISEKSEIFDDQFSVERPDGSNFTLKIRSTKLEDSAMYFCASHKQVFQETQYFGPGTRLLVL.

V is TRBV7-2 and J is TRBJ2-5; D unresolved. The CDR3 has 13 residues. CDR1 is SGHTA, CDR2 FQGNSA, per germline. V lost 5 bases, J lost 9 bases, and 16 bases lay in between. CDR3 DNA sequence: TGTGCCAGCAGCCCCCCCCTCGGGCTTCCCCAGTACTTC. Amino acids: CASSPPLGLPQYF.

This chain links TRBV7-8 with TRBJ2-2; TRBD1 aligns across 7 bases. The V and J ends lost 4 bases and 3 bases, in that order; junction bases with no gene match: 5. The CDR3 totals 15 residues. Germline CDR1 is SGHVS and CDR2 is FQNEAQ. CDR3 nucleotide sequence: TGTGCCAGCAGCTCCCACAGGGGTGACACCGGGGAGCTGTTTTTT. Its protein product is CASSSHRGDTGELFF.

This clone was seen once. The rearrangement uses TRBV5-5 and TRBJ2-7; the D is unclear. From germline, CDR1 is SGHKS and CDR2 YYEKEE (reference sequence). Trimming took 0 bases from V and 5 from J, leaving 9 bases between them. CDR3 size: 13 residues. In nucleotides, the CDR3 is TGTGCCAGCAGCTTGGGGCCAGATAACGAGCAGTACTTC. Translation: CASSLGPDNEQYF.

V is TRBV10-2 and J is TRBJ2-1; no firm D call. The V and J ends lost 3 bases and 6 bases respectively, with 6 bases between them. Germline loops: CDR1 WSHSY, CDR2 SAAADI. The length of the CDR3 is 12 residues. The CDR3 nucleotides read TGCGCCAGCAGTGATTTAGTCAATGAGCAGTTCTTC. It specifies CASSDLVNEQFF.

V is TRBV21-1 and J is TRBJ1-6; the table's TRBD1 call for D was not verified on the DNA. TRBV21-1 counts as a pseudogene. The CDR3 has 13 residues. The CDR3 coding sequence is TGTGCCACCTGGACAGAGAAGAATTCACCCCTCCACTTT. This translates into CATWTEKNSPLHF.

This clone was counted a few times. The rearrangement joins TRBV29-1 to TRBJ2-5, with no clear D. V was cut by 6 bases and J by 7 bases, with 18 bases left in between. The CDR3 is 13 amino acids. The V gene's germline CDR1 is SQVTM and CDR2 ANQGSEA. CDR3 amino acids: CSVDDTELGTQYF. CDR3 coding DNA: TGCAGCGTCGATGATACTGAGCTAGGGACCCAGTACTTC. Using reference TRBV29-1 and TRBJ2-5 for the parts outside the CDR3, the full variable domain is SAVISQKPSRDICQRGTSLTIQCQVDSQVTMMFWYRQQPGQSLTLIATANQGSEATYESGFVIDKFPISRPNLTFSTLTVSNMSPEDSSIYLCSVDDTELGTQYFGPGTRLLVL.

Of note for this clone: At the DNA level, this CDR3 is encoded by other sequences in the same sample as well. The chain couples TRBV6-5 to TRBJ1-4; 7 bases match TRBD1. The germline V gene encodes CDR1 MNHEY and CDR2 SVGAGI. Trimming removed 2 bases from V and 2 bases from J; junction bases left unmatched: 2. The CDR3 length is 15 residues. The CDR3 DNA follows: TGTGCCAGCAGTTACACGACAGGGACTAATGAAAAACTGTTTTTT. Protein sequence: CASSYTTGTNEKLFF.

This chain links TRBV6-5 with TRBJ2-2; 9 bases match TRBD1. In germline, CDR1 is MNHEY, CDR2 SVGAGI. Trimming removed 6 bases from V and 7 bases from J; junction bases left unmatched: 9. CDR3 length equals 15 residues. The DNA for the CDR3 is TGTGCCAGCAGACGAGCCGGGACAGGGTTCGGGGAGCTGTTTTTT. Its protein is CASRRAGTGFGELFF.

This rearrangement joins TRBV30 to TRBJ1-3; D may be TRBD1 (5 bases). From germline, CDR1 is GTSNPN and CDR2 SVGIG (reference sequence). The CDR3 spans 14 residues. Trimming pared 1 base from V and 2 bases from J, leaving 9 bases between. The DNA of the CDR3 is TGTGCCTGGAGTGCAGGGACTCCTGGAAACACCATATATTTT. Residues: CAWSAGTPGNTIYF. The entire variable domain, with the rest obtained from reference TRBV30 and TRBJ1-3, is as follows: SQTIHQWPATLVQPVGSPLSLECTVEGTSNPNLYWYRQAAGRGLQLLFYSVGIGQISSEVPQNLSASRPQDRQFILSSKKLLLSDSGFYLCAWSAGTPGNTIYFGEGSWLTVV.

This chain joins TRBV5-1 and TRBJ2-1; D remains unclear. Germline values: CDR1 SGHRS, CDR2 YFSETQ. This CDR3 spans 15 amino acids. The V end lost 1 base, the J end lost 0 bases, and 8 bases lay between the germline ends. The CDR3 coding sequence is TGCGCCAGCAGCTTGTGGTTGAGCTCCTACAATGAGCAGTTCTTC. Amino acid sequence: CASSLWLSSYNEQFF.

CDR3: CAWSAPNRRDKYF. The DNA of the CDR3 is TGTGCCTGGAGTGCCCCAAACCGACGGGACAAGTACTTC. The V and J genes are TRBV30 and TRBJ2-7; tentatively, D is TRBD1 (6 bases). This CDR3 comprises 13 residues. Per germline, CDR1 GTSNPN and CDR2 SVGIG (reference sequence). V was trimmed by 1 base and J by 11 bases, leaving 18 bases between them.

The chain employs TRBV4-2 and TRBJ2-3; D is ambiguous. Germline V gene data show CDR1 as LGHNA and CDR2 as YNFKEQ. The CDR3 consists of 14 residues. The V end lost 1 base, the J end lost 0 bases, and 5 bases lay between the germline ends. CDR3 region: CASSQVGSTDTQYF. CDR3 DNA sequence: TGTGCCAGCAGCCAAGTAGGGAGCACAGATACGCAGTATTTT.

In DNA form, the CDR3 reads TGTGCCAGCAGCGCGATAGGGACTAGCGGGACGGGTACGCAGTATTTT. Its translation: CASSAIGTSGTGTQYF. This chain links TRBV7-8 with TRBJ2-3, with 13 bases that match TRBD2. Germline-derived CDR1 and CDR2 are SGHVS and FQNEAQ. Trimming took 5 bases from V and 8 from J; bases not matched to a gene: 10. The length of the CDR3 is 16 residues.

The chain couples TRBV6-5 to TRBJ1-1, with a weak D call TRBD1 (5 bases). CDR3 length equals 12 residues. V gave up 6 bases and J gave up 5 bases, with 10 bases separating them. Germline V lookup: CDR1 MNHEY, CDR2 SVGAGI. The CDR3 spells CASSRVGTEAFF. The CDR3 DNA sequence: TGTGCCAGCAGCAGGGTCGGGACTGAAGCTTTCTTT.

This chain uses TRBV6-6 with TRBJ2-5; TRBD1 matches at 11 bases. The closer fit of TRBJ2-7 to the DNA end suggests the J call may be wrong. The CDR3 consists of 16 residues. CDR1 and CDR2 from the germline V gene are MNHNY and SVGAGI (reference sequence). CDR3 nucleotide sequence: TGTGCCAGCAGAGGGACAGGGGGTGACCGTTCCTACGAGCAGTACTTC. This sequence encodes CASRGTGGDRSYEQYF.

The genes are TRBV5-4 and TRBJ2-7; D uncertain. V gave up 1 base and J gave up 5 bases, with 13 bases separating them. The length of the CDR3 is 14 residues. Germline CDR1 and CDR2: SGHNT and YYREEE (reference sequence). The CDR3, as DNA: TGTGCCAGCAGCTTGCCTATTTCCCCCCACGAGCAGTACTTC. This gives the protein CASSLPISPHEQYF. Looking up the rest from reference TRBV5-4 and TRBJ2-7 gives the full variable domain: ETGVTQSPTHLIKTRGQQVTLRCSSQSGHNTVSWYQQALGQGPQFIFQYYREEENGRGNFPPRFSGLQFPNYSSELNVNALELDDSALYLCASSLPISPHEQYFGPGTRLTVT.

The V and J genes are TRBV7-2 and TRBJ1-4, with 7 bases lining up with TRBD1. Germline V gene lookup returns CDR1 SGHTA and CDR2 FQGNSA. Losses at the gene ends were 3 bases for V and 7 bases for J; bases not matched to a gene: 11. This CDR3 is built from 16 residues. Here the CDR3 reads CASSFGPPRGLEKLFF. The CDR3 bases are TGTGCCAGCAGCTTTGGGCCGCCAAGGGGGCTTGAAAAACTGTTTTTT.